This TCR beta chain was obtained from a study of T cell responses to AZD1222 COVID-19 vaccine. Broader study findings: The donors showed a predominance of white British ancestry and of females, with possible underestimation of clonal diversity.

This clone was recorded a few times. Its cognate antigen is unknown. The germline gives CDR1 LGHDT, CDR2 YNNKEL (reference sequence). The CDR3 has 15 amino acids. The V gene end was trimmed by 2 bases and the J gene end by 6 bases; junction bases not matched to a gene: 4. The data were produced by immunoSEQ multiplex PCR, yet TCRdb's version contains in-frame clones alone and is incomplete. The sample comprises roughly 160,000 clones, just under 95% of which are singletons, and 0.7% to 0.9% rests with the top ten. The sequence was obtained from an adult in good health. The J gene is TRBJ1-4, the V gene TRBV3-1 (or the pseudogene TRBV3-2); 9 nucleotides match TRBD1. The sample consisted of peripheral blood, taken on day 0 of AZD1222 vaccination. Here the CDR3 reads CASSQRGQGDEKLFF. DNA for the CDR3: TGTGCCAGCAGCCAACGGGGACAGGGAGATGAAAAACTGTTTTTT.